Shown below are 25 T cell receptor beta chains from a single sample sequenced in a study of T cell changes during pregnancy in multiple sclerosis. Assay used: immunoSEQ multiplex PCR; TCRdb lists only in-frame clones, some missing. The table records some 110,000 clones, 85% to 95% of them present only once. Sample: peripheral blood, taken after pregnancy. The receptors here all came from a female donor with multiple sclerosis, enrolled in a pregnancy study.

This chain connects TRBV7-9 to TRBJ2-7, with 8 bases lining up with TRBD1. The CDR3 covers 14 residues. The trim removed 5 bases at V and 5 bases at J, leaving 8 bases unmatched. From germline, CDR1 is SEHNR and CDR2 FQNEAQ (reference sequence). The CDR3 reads CASSPSGQGHEQYF. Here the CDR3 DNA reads TGTGCCAGCAGCCCTTCTGGACAGGGCCACGAGCAGTACTTC.

CDR3 sequence reads: CASSVSVVAGDTDTQYF. CDR3 in DNA: TGCGCCAGCAGCGTATCGGTGGTAGCGGGGGACACAGATACGCAGTATTTT. This chain joins TRBV5-1 and TRBJ2-3, with 9 bases identical to TRBD2. From germline, CDR1 is SGHRS and CDR2 YFSETQ. V was clipped by 4 bases and J by 2 bases; unmatched bases: 11. This CDR3 spans 17 amino acids.

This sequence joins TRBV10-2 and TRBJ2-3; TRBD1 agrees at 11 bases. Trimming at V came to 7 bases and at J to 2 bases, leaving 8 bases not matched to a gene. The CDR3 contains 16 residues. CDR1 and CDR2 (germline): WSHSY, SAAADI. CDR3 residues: CASKQGQGVITDTQYF. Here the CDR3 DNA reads TGCGCCAGCAAACAGGGACAGGGGGTAATCACAGATACGCAGTATTTT.

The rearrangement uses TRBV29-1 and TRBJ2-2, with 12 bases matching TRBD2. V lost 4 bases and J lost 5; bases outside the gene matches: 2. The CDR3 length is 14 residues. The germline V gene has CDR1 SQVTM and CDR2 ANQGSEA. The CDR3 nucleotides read TGCAGCGTTGCCGGGACTAGCGGGACCGGGGAGCTGTTTTTT. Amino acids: CSVAGTSGTGELFF.

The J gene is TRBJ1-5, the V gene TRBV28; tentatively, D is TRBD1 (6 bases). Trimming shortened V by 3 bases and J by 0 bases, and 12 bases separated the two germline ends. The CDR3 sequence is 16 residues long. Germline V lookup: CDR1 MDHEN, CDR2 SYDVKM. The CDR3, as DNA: TGTGCCAGCAGTTTTTCACCGGGACATAGCAATCAGCCCCAGCATTTT. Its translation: CASSFSPGHSNQPQHF.

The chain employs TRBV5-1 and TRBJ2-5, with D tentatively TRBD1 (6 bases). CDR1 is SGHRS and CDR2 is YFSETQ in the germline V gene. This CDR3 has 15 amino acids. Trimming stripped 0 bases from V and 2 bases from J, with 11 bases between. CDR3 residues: CASSLAAGVQETQYF. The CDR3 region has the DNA TGCGCCAGCAGCTTGGCGGCAGGGGTTCAAGAGACCCAGTACTTC.

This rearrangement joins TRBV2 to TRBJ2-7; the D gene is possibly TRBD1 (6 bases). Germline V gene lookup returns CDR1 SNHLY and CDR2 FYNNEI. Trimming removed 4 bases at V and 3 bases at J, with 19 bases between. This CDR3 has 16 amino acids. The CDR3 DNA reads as TGTGCCAGCAGTGGCCGGGACATGGCGATTCGCTACGAGCAGTACTTC. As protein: CASSGRDMAIRYEQYF.

In DNA form, the CDR3 reads TGTGCCAGCAGTGGCGGGACTAGCGGGAGACTACGAGATACGCAGTATTTT. Amino acids: CASSGGTSGRLRDTQYF. The J gene is TRBJ2-3, the V gene TRBV27, with 14 bases that match TRBD2. V lost 5 bases to trimming and J lost 5 bases; unmatched junction nucleotides: 9. The CDR3 extends over 17 amino acids. The germline V gene has CDR1 MNHEY and CDR2 SMNVEV (reference sequence).

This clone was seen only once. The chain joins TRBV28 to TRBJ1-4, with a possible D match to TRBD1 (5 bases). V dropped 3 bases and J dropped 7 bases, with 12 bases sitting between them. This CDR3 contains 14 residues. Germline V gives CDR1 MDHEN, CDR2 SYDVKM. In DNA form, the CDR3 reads TGTGCCAGCAGTTTGCTACAGGATAGTGAAAAACTGTTTTTT. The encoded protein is CASSLLQDSEKLFF.

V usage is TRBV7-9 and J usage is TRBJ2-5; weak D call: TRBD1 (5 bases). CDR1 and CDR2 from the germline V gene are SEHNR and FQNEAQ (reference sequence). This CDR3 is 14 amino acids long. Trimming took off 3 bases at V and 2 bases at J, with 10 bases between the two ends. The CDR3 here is CASSFLGEQETQYF. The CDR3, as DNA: TGTGCCAGCAGCTTCCTAGGGGAACAAGAGACCCAGTACTTC. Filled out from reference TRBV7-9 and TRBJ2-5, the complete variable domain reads DTGVSQNPRHKITKRGQNVTFRCDPISEHNRLYWYRQTLGQGPEFLTYFQNEAQLEKSRLLSDRFSAERPKGSFSTLEIQRTEQGDSAMYLCASSFLGEQETQYFGPGTRLLVL.

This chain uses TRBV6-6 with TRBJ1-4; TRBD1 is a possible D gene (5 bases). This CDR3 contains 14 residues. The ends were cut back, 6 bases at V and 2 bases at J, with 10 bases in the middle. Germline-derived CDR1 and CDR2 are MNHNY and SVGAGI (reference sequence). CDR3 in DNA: TGTGCCAGCAGGCGGGGGGGTACTAATGAAAAACTGTTTTTT. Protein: CASRRGGTNEKLFF.

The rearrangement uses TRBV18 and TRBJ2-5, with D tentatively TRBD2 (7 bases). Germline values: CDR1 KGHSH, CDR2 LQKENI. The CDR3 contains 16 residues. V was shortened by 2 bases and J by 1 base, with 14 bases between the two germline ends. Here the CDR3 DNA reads TGTGCCAGCTCACCAATCGCGGGGGCCGCCCAAGAGACCCAGTACTTC. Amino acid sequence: CASSPIAGAAQETQYF.

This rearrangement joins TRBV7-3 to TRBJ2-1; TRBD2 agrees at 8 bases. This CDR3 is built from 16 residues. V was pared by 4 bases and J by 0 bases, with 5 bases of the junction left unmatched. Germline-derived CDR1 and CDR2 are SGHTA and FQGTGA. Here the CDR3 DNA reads TGTGCCAGCAGCTCAGCAAGCGGGAGCTCCTACAATGAGCAGTTCTTC. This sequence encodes CASSSASGSSYNEQFF.

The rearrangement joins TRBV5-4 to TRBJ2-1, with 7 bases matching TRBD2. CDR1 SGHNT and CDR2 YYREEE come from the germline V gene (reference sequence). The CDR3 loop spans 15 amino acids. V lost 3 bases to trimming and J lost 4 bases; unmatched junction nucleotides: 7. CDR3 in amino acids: CASSSLRGVYNEQFF. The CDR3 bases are TGTGCCAGCAGCTCTCTTCGGGGGGTTTACAATGAGCAGTTCTTC.

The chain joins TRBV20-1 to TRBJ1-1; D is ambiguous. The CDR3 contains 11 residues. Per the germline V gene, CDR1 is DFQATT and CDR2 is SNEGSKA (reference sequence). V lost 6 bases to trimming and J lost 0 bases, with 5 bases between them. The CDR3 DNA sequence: TGCAGTGCGGGCATGAACACTGAAGCTTTCTTT. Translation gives CSAGMNTEAFF.

The CDR3 is CASTRGGEEQYF. For the CDR3, the DNA is TGTGCCAGCACCAGGGGCGGCGAAGAGCAGTACTTC. The chain couples TRBV6-5 to TRBJ2-7; D possibly corresponds to TRBD1 (6 bases). In germline, CDR1 is MNHEY, CDR2 SVGAGI. V was trimmed by 7 bases and J by 7 bases, leaving 14 bases between them. The CDR3 is 12 amino acids.

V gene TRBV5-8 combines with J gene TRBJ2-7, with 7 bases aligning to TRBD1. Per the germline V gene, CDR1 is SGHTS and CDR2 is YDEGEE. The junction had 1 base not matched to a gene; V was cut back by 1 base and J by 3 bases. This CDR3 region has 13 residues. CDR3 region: CASSLNRGYEQYF. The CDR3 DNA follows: TGTGCCAGCAGCTTGAACAGGGGCTACGAGCAGTACTTC.

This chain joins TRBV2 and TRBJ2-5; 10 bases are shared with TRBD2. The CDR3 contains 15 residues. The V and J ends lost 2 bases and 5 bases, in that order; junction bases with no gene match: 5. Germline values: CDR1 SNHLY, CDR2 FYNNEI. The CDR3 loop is CASSELAGVGETQYF. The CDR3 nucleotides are TGTGCCAGCAGTGAACTAGCGGGGGTTGGGGAGACCCAGTACTTC. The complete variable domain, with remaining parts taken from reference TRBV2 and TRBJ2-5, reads EPEVTQTPSHQVTQMGQEVILRCVPISNHLYFYWYRQILGQKVEFLVSFYNNEISEKSEIFDDQFSVERPDGSNFTLKIRSTKLEDSAMYFCASSELAGVGETQYFGPGTRLLVL.

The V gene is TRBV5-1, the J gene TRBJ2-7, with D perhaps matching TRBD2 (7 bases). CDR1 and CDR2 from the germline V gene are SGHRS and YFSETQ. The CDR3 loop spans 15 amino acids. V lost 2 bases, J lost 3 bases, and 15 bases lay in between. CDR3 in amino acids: CASSFGGRGGYEQYF. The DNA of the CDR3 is TGCGCCAGCAGCTTCGGGGGTAGGGGGGGCTACGAGCAGTACTTC.

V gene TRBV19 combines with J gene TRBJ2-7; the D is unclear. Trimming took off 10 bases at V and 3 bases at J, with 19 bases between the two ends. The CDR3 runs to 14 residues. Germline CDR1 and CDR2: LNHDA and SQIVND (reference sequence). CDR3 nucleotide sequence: TGTGCCACCCTGGCCCCGGGTGAAAACTACGAGCAGTACTTC. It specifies CATLAPGENYEQYF.

The CDR3 sequence is CASSVRVQETQYF. The CDR3 bases are TGTGCCAGCAGCGTCCGGGTCCAAGAGACCCAGTACTTC. This rearrangement joins TRBV7-9 to TRBJ2-5, with D uncertain. The CDR3 runs to 13 residues. The germline CDR1 and CDR2 sequences are SEHNR and FQNEAQ (reference sequence). V was shortened by 5 bases and J by 1 base, with 8 bases between the two germline ends.

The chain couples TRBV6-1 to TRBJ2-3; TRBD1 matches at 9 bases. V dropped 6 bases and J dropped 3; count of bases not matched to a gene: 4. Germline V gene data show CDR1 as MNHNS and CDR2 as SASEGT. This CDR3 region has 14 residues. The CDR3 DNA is TGTGCCAGCAGCGTTGACAGGGGGACAGATACGCAGTATTTT. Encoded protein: CASSVDRGTDTQYF.

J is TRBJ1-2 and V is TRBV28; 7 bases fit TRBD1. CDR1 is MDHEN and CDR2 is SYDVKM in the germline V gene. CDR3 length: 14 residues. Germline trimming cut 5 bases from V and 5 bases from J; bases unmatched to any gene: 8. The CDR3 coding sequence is TGTGCCAGCAGTATCCACGGACAGGATTATGGCTACACCTTC. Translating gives CASSIHGQDYGYTF.

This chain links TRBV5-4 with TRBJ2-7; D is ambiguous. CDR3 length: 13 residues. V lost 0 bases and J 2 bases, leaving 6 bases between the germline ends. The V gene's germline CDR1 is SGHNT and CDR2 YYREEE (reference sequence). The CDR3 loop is CASSLGSPYEQYF. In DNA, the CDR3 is TGTGCCAGCAGCTTGGGGAGCCCCTACGAGCAGTACTTC.

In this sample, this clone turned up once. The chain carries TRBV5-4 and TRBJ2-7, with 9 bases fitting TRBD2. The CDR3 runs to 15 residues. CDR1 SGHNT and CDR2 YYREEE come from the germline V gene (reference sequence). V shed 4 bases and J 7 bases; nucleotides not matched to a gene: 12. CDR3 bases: TGTGCCAGCAGCCTGGACCTAGCGGGATGGGAAGAGCAGTACTTC. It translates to CASSLDLAGWEEQYF. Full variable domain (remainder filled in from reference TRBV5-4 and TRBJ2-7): ETGVTQSPTHLIKTRGQQVTLRCSSQSGHNTVSWYQQALGQGPQFIFQYYREEENGRGNFPPRFSGLQFPNYSSELNVNALELDDSALYLCASSLDLAGWEEQYFGPGTRLTVT.